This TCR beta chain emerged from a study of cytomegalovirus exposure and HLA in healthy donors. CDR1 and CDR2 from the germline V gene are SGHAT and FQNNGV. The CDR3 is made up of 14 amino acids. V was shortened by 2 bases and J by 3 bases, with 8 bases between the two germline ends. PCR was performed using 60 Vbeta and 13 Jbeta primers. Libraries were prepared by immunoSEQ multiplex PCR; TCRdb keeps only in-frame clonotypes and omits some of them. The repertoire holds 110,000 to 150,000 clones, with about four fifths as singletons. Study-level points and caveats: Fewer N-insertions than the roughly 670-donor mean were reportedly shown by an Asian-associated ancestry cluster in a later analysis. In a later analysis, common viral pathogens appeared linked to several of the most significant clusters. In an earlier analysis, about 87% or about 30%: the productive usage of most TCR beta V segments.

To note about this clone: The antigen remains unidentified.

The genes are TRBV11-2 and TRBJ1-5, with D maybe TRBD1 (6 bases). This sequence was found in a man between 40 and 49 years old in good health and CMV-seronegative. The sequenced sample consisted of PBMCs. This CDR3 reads CASSLKGDNQPQHF. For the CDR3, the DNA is TGTGCCAGCAGCTTAAAGGGGGACAATCAGCCCCAGCATTTT.